The clone carrying this T cell receptor beta chain appeared once. TCR beta libraries were built with iRepertoire HTBI primers and Arm-PCR of CDR3 regions. Using its own MiXCR run on the multiplex PCR reads, TCRdb lists one record per CDR3 protein. Seen here are some 440,000 distinct CDR3 sequences, about 20% observed once, and the top ten hold 7% to 9.5%. This sample was taken from a study of regulatory T cells in long-lasting Graves disease. Per the germline V gene, CDR1 is SGHRS and CDR2 is YFSETQ. With 4 bases clipped from V and 4 bases from J, the junction kept 5 bases outside the gene matches. CDR3 length equals 17 residues. Time point here: persistent/refractory GD, antithyroid drugs over 5 years with positive TRAb. With RNA extracted from PBMCs as input, the TCR library was made.

This receptor was obtained from a female donor with Graves disease. The gene calls are TRBV5-1 and TRBJ2-2; 15 bases are shared with TRBD2. The starting material was peripheral blood mononuclear cells (PBMCs), obtained when the disease was refractory, from a patient treated with antithyroid drugs. The CDR3 sequence: CASSRGLAGGSTGELFF. CDR3 coding DNA: TGCGCCAGCAGCCGGGGACTAGCGGGAGGTAGCACCGGGGAGCTGTTTTTT.